This T cell receptor beta chain was sequenced for a study of cytomegalovirus exposure and HLA in healthy donors. Points from the study as a whole: Some V segments (TRBV6-2 and TRBV6-3 among them) were excluded as indistinguishable. Researchers catalogued approximately 170 TCR beta chains as cytomegalovirus-associated. Published work reported that the classifier diagnosed cytomegalovirus status with high specificity and sensitivity.

The PCR used 60 Vbeta and 13 Jbeta primers. Measured with immunoSEQ multiplex PCR; TCRdb has only the in-frame clones, and not every one. The sample shows over 200,000 clones, about 89% of them seen only once. This CDR3 contains 15 residues. The trim removed 5 bases at V and 7 bases at J, leaving 13 bases unmatched. CDR1 is SGHTA, CDR2 FQGNSA, per germline. A note on this clone: Its target is unknown.

The chain combines TRBV7-2 with TRBJ1-2; 7 bases align to TRBD1. The receptor was derived from a woman aged 18-29 years in good health and CMV-seronegative. The source material was PBMCs. As DNA, the CDR3 is TGTGCCAGCAGCCCAGACAGGGAACCCCTAAGTGGCTACACCTTC. Residues: CASSPDREPLSGYTF.